Following are 28 T cell receptor beta chains from one sample sequenced in a study of human T cells and chemical hapten exposure. MiXCR, applied by TCRdb to the RACE reads, yields one record per CDR3 protein. Among around 380,000 distinct CDR3 sequences listed, 5% to 6.5% were seen once. The sample's time point: pre-sensitization, week 0. Treatment here: therapeutic diphenylcyclopropenone sensitization with weekly scalp DPC. This specimen consisted of whole blood, obtained in connection with sensitization to the hapten diphenylcyclopropenone (DPC). These receptors all come from a woman aged 18-29 years with alopecia areata. Some clones in this sample may be carry-over from other donors' samples.

This clonotype was found a few times. CDR3 sequence reads: CASSKFKRQGRTYEQYF. CDR3 bases: TGTGCCAGCAGCAAATTTAAGAGACAGGGGAGGACCTACGAGCAGTACTTC. The chain has TRBV21-1 and TRBJ2-7; the table's D call, TRBD1, has no DNA check behind it. TRBV21-1 is given as a pseudogene. The CDR3 extends over 17 amino acids.

This clonotype was detected ten times or more. This sequence joins TRBV5-5 and TRBJ1-3, with a possible D match to TRBD1 (5 bases). This CDR3 comprises 16 residues. Germline V gene sequence: CDR1 SGHKS, CDR2 YYEKEE (reference sequence). V gave up 3 bases and J gave up 0 bases, with 13 bases separating them. The CDR3 nucleotides read TGTGCCAGCAGCTCAACCCAGGGAATCTCTGGAAACACCATATATTTT. It codes for CASSSTQGISGNTIYF.

This clonotype was seen many times. The chain joins TRBV6-1 to TRBJ2-7; possible D gene TRBD1, 6 bases. The V end lost 4 bases, the J end lost 3 bases, and 13 bases lay between the germline ends. The CDR3 contains 14 residues. Germline V gene lookup returns CDR1 MNHNS and CDR2 SASEGT. The DNA of the CDR3 is TGTGCCAGCAGTGGCAGGGGATCGGGCTACGAGCAGTACTTC. Translating gives CASSGRGSGYEQYF.

This clonotype was seen repeatedly, ten times or more. V usage is TRBV2 and J usage is TRBJ1-5; 11 nucleotides match TRBD1. After removal of 5 bases from V and 13 bases from J, the junction contained 4 bases not matched to a gene. The CDR3 is 12 residues long. Germline V CDR1 and CDR2: SNHLY, FYNNEI. The CDR3 bases are TGTGCCAGCAGTCTGGACAGGGGGCTTCAGCATTTT. Translating gives CASSLDRGLQHF.

This clonotype was detected many times. The CDR3 nucleotides read TGTGCCAGCAGCTTTGAAGGGATCGAGCAGTACTTC. This translates into CASSFEGIEQYF. The gene calls are TRBV5-6 and TRBJ2-7, with D unresolved. Germline loops: CDR1 SGHDT, CDR2 YYEEEE. The CDR3 length is 12 residues. Trimming stripped 2 bases from V and 6 bases from J, with 9 bases between.

The chain links TRBV5-4 to TRBJ2-7; maybe TRBD1 (6 bases). The V end was cut by 5 bases, the J end by 0 bases, with 18 bases between. This CDR3 spans 16 amino acids. Germline CDR1 and CDR2: SGHNT and YYREEE (reference sequence). Written as DNA, the CDR3 is TGTGCCAGCAGTCCCGCGCCCGGGACAACCTCCTACGAGCAGTACTTC. Its translation is CASSPAPGTTSYEQYF.

This clonotype was counted a few times. The rearrangement joins TRBV3-1 to TRBJ1-1; 7 bases are a match to TRBD1. From germline, CDR1 is LGHDT and CDR2 YNNKEL (reference sequence). The junction had 8 bases not matched to a gene; V was cut back by 6 bases and J by 4 bases. The CDR3 sequence is 14 residues long. CDR3 coding DNA: TGTGCCAGCAGACCTACCGACAGGGCCACTGAAGCTTTCTTT. It specifies CASRPTDRATEAFF.

In DNA, the CDR3 is TGTGCCAGCAAAGAGCAGACATTGAGCGGCACTGAAGCTTTCTTT. This translates into CASKEQTLSGTEAFF. The V gene is TRBV2, the J gene TRBJ1-1; D ambiguous. The CDR3 has 15 residues. Trimming left V 7 bases short and J 4 bases short, with 19 bases between. Germline CDR1 and CDR2: SNHLY and FYNNEI.

This clonotype was recorded many times. As DNA, the CDR3 is TGTGCCAGCAGCTTAGGGACAGGGGGCGGAATTCAGCCCCAGCATTTT. Its protein product is CASSLGTGGGIQPQHF. V gene TRBV7-8 combines with J gene TRBJ1-5, with TRBD1 matching over 11 bases. The V gene end was trimmed by 1 base and the J gene end by 6 bases; junction bases not matched to a gene: 5. Germline V lookup: CDR1 SGHVS, CDR2 FQNEAQ. The CDR3 loop spans 16 amino acids.

In its sample, this clonotype was seen many times. This chain connects TRBV7-2 to TRBJ1-5, with 7 bases aligning to TRBD1. This CDR3 has 14 amino acids. The germline V gene encodes CDR1 SGHTA and CDR2 FQGNSA. With V trimmed by 5 bases and J by 1 base, 2 bases remained unmatched. The CDR3 sequence: CASSPGGSNQPQHF. CDR3 bases: TGTGCCAGCAGCCCAGGGGGGAGCAATCAGCCCCAGCATTTT.

This clonotype was counted between two and nine times. CDR3 sequence (DNA): TGCGCCAGCAGCCACAACAGGGTTCGCGAGCAGTACTTC. Protein sequence: CASSHNRVREQYF. The chain carries TRBV4-3 and TRBJ2-7; TRBD1 might be the D (6 bases). The CDR3 extends over 13 amino acids. The germline CDR1 and CDR2 sequences are LGHNA and YSLEER. Trimming removed 3 bases from V and 6 bases from J, with 12 bases in between.

This clonotype was observed many times. The CDR3 DNA follows: TGCAGCGTTGAATTCGACACCGGGGAGCTGTTTTTT. This sequence encodes CSVEFDTGELFF. The gene calls are TRBV29-1 and TRBJ2-2; D is undetermined. Trimming took 2 bases from V and 3 from J, leaving 4 bases between them. Germline V gene sequence: CDR1 SQVTM, CDR2 ANQGSEA. The CDR3 loop spans 12 amino acids.

This sequence joins TRBV7-9 and TRBJ1-3; D not resolved. CDR3 size: 18 residues. Germline V gene data show CDR1 as SEHNR and CDR2 as FQNEAQ (reference sequence). V was pared by 1 base and J by 0 bases, with 16 bases between. CDR3 DNA sequence: TGTGCCAGCAGCTTAGTAAACGGATACGGGCCCTCTGGAAACACCATATATTTT. Translated, it gives CASSLVNGYGPSGNTIYF. The full variable domain, with the rest looked up from reference TRBV7-9 and TRBJ1-3, is DTGVSQNPRHKITKRGQNVTFRCDPISEHNRLYWYRQTLGQGPEFLTYFQNEAQLEKSRLLSDRFSAERPKGSFSTLEIQRTEQGDSAMYLCASSLVNGYGPSGNTIYFGEGSWLTVV.

This clonotype was recorded a few times. V and J are TRBV6-1 and TRBJ2-3, with D possibly being TRBD1 or TRBD2 (6 bases each). The germline V gene has CDR1 MNHNS and CDR2 SASEGT. V lost 2 bases, J lost 5 bases, and 23 bases lay in between. The CDR3 length is 18 residues. Here the CDR3 DNA reads TGTGCCAGCAGTGAACCGGGGGTTGGGGGCCCGGTGGGAGATACGCAGTATTTT. Residues: CASSEPGVGGPVGDTQYF.

Worth noting for this clonotype: The junction departs from germline at one end; a sequencing error may be responsible. This sequence joins TRBV15 and TRBJ2-3; weak D call: TRBD2 (6 bases). This CDR3 has 15 residues. Per germline, CDR1 LNHNV and CDR2 YYDKDF (reference sequence). DNA of the CDR3: TGTGCCACCTGCAGAGACGGGAGTAGCACAGATACGCAGTATTTT. Translating gives CATCRDGSSTDTQYF.

This clonotype was counted at least ten times. The chain has TRBV6-5 and TRBJ1-6, with 7 positions matching TRBD1. Trimming cost V 4 bases and J 7 bases; bases outside gene matches: 10. Germline assignment: CDR1 MNHEY and CDR2 SVGAGI. The CDR3 contains 16 residues. The CDR3 sequence: CASSFFSTGSNSPLHF. For the CDR3, the DNA is TGTGCCAGCAGTTTTTTCTCGACAGGGTCCAATTCACCCCTCCACTTT.

This clonotype has just a few counts. The chain combines TRBV25-1 with TRBJ2-7; TRBD1 matches at 7 bases. This CDR3 comprises 14 residues. With 3 bases clipped from V and 1 base from J, the junction kept 3 bases outside the gene matches. Germline CDR1 is MGHDK and CDR2 is SYGVNS. The CDR3 DNA reads as TGTGCCAGCAGTGATCGGACAGGATCCTACGAGCAGTACTTC. This gives the protein CASSDRTGSYEQYF.

This clonotype has more than one count but fewer than ten. The V gene is TRBV5-4, the J gene TRBJ2-3; the match to TRBD2 covers 8 bases. Germline CDR1 is SGHNT and CDR2 is YYREEE (reference sequence). The CDR3 is 17 residues long. The trim removed 10 bases at V and 0 bases at J, leaving 16 bases unmatched. Written as DNA, the CDR3 is TGTGCCGCATCGAAGGTAGCGGGGACCGTAAGCACAGATACGCAGTATTTT. Amino acids: CAASKVAGTVSTDTQYF.

In nucleotides, the CDR3 is TGCGCCAGCAGCTTCGGGACAGGGCGCGACGAGCAGTACTTC. Amino acids: CASSFGTGRDEQYF. The chain carries TRBV5-1 and TRBJ2-7, with 9 bases lining up with TRBD1. Germline values: CDR1 SGHRS, CDR2 YFSETQ. The CDR3 spans 14 residues. V shed 2 bases, J shed 5 bases, and the junction held 5 bases outside the gene matches.

This chain joins TRBV10-3 and TRBJ2-7; 12 nucleotides agree with TRBD1. The CDR3 runs 16 residues. Germline values: CDR1 ENHRY, CDR2 SYGVKD. Trimming took 0 bases from V and 7 from J; bases not matched to a gene: 7. The CDR3 bases are TGTGCCATCAGTGAGTCTGGGGGACAGGGGGCCGATGAGCAGTACTTC. Its protein is CAISESGGQGADEQYF.

This clonotype was counted at least ten times. The chain couples TRBV7-9 to TRBJ1-6, with D possibly being TRBD1 (6 bases). CDR1 SEHNR and CDR2 FQNEAQ come from the germline V gene (reference sequence). The CDR3 runs to 14 residues. This CDR3 reads CASGPGHNNSPLHF. CDR3 nucleotide sequence: TGTGCTAGCGGGCCGGGACACAATAATTCACCCCTCCACTTT.

The chain is built from TRBV3-1 and TRBJ2-1; 8 bases fit TRBD1. V shed 1 base, J shed 7 bases, and the junction held 3 bases outside the gene matches. Germline CDR1 LGHDT, CDR2 YNNKEL (reference sequence). The CDR3 spans 14 residues. CDR3 loop: CASSQVGQGNEQFF. In nucleotides, the CDR3 is TGTGCCAGCAGCCAAGTAGGACAGGGAAATGAGCAGTTCTTC.

Many counts were recorded for this clonotype. The chain uses TRBV7-9 and TRBJ1-3, with 7 nucleotides matching TRBD1. V was clipped by 5 bases and J by 1 base; unmatched bases: 5. Germline V gene sequence: CDR1 SEHNR, CDR2 FQNEAQ (reference sequence). CDR3 size: 15 residues. CDR3 sequence: CASSLKGQSGNTIYF. CDR3 nucleotides: TGTGCCAGCAGCCTCAAGGGACAGTCTGGAAACACCATATATTTT.

The rearrangement joins TRBV20-1 to TRBJ2-7; 9 bases are a match to TRBD2. The CDR3 contains 13 residues. Losses at the gene ends were 1 base for V and 5 bases for J; bases not matched to a gene: 3. The germline V gene encodes CDR1 DFQATT and CDR2 SNEGSKA (reference sequence). Here the CDR3 reads CSARVSGGNEQYF. The CDR3 region has the DNA TGCAGTGCTAGAGTTAGCGGGGGTAACGAGCAGTACTTC.

This clonotype was observed at least ten times. The V and J genes are TRBV12-3 or TRBV12-4 and TRBJ1-2; tentatively, D is TRBD1 (5 bases). The length of the CDR3 is 12 residues. Trimming removed 5 bases from V and 5 bases from J, with 9 bases in between. The CDR3 loop reads CASSRGLYGYTF. The CDR3, as DNA: TGTGCCAGCAGTCGGGGGTTGTATGGCTACACCTTC.

In its sample, this clonotype was seen many times. The chain has TRBV10-3 and TRBJ2-2; TRBD1 matches at 12 bases. This CDR3 is built from 16 residues. Germline V gene sequence: CDR1 ENHRY, CDR2 SYGVKD. V trimming: 8 bases; J trimming: 6 bases; junction bases outside the gene matches: 10. The CDR3 loop is CAISLSGQGAAGELFF. The CDR3 DNA sequence: TGTGCCATCTCGCTCTCGGGACAGGGGGCTGCCGGGGAGCTGTTTTTT.

This clonotype has just a few counts. This chain uses TRBV6-2 or TRBV6-3 with TRBJ2-7, with D tentatively TRBD2 (6 bases). The CDR3 consists of 15 residues. Trimming took off 5 bases at V and 0 bases at J, with 14 bases between the two ends. In germline, CDR1 is MNHEY, CDR2 SVGEGT. The DNA of the CDR3 is TGTGCCAGCAGTCCTGAGTCGCGGGGCTCCTACGAGCAGTACTTC. This sequence encodes CASSPESRGSYEQYF.

This clonotype was seen a handful of times. The chain joins TRBV3-1 to TRBJ1-5; D is unclear. Trimming shortened V by 0 bases and J by 2 bases, and 11 bases separated the two germline ends. CDR3 length: 16 amino acids. The germline gives CDR1 LGHDT, CDR2 YNNKEL (reference sequence). CDR3 DNA sequence: TGTGCCAGCAGCCAAGACCGGACCCCTGGCAATCAGCCCCAGCATTTT. Its protein product is CASSQDRTPGNQPQHF.